This TCR beta chain was recovered during a study of cytomegalovirus exposure and HLA in healthy donors. The wider study: About 79% of 350 to 400 genotyped donors fell in the Caucasian-associated ancestry cluster. Study results and caveats: According to a later analysis, donors in an Asian-associated ancestry cluster reportedly had fewer N-insertions than the approximately 620-donor mean.

A note on this clone: Its target is not known.

Vbeta (60) and Jbeta (13) primers were used in the PCR. Assay used: immunoSEQ multiplex PCR; TCRdb lists only in-frame clones, some missing. The sample consists of 200,000 or so clones, 70% to 80% of them appearing once. Germline values: CDR1 SGHVS, CDR2 FNYEAQ. The CDR3 has 17 amino acids. The trim removed 5 bases at V and 3 bases at J, leaving 14 bases unmatched. This TCR was recovered from a male donor in good health and CMV-seropositive. The sequenced sample was PBMCs. The chain couples TRBV7-6 to TRBJ2-5; 8 bases are a match to TRBD1. CDR3 region: CASSIGTGFRLEETQYF. For the CDR3, the DNA is TGTGCCAGCAGCATCGGGACAGGCTTCAGGTTGGAAGAGACCCAGTACTTC.